The rows below give T cell receptor beta chains drawn from one sample of a study of vaccination and CD4 T cells after COVID-19. TCRdb re-called the PCR reads through MiXCR, storing one row per CDR3 protein. The repertoire consists of about 12,000 distinct CDR3 sequences, with around half occurring once and the leading ten covering 21%. These TCRs' antigens remain unknown. The source material was CD4+ T cells from blood, cultured in vitro. Receptors were obtained from a human donor who had recovered from COVID-19. Both conserved end residues are part of each CDR3. The D gene is left open where the match is weak. Clone size is not always given. Where it is, it says once, few, many or a class for expanded clones.

J: TRBJ1-2; size: .; D: .; V: TRBV5-6; DNA: TGTGCCAGCAGCTCCAGGGGCCTTAACTATGGCTACACCTTC; CDR3: CASSSRGLNYGYTF
J: TRBJ1-5; size: .; D: .; V: TRBV21-1; DNA: TGTGCCAGCAGCAAGTCTCCACTGTGTAGCAATCAGCCCCAGCATTTT; CDR3: CASSKSPLCSNQPQHF
J: TRBJ2-2; size: .; D: TRBD2; V: TRBV6-4; DNA: TGTGCCAGCAGTGACACCCCAAGCGGGGACCCCGGGGAGCTGTTTTTT; CDR3: CASSDTPSGDPGELFF
J: TRBJ2-3; size: once; D: .; V: TRBV7-6; DNA: TGTGCCAGCAGCTTTCGTCCGGGGGCGGTAGCAGATACGCAGTATTTT; CDR3: CASSFRPGAVADTQYF
J: TRBJ2-1; size: few; D: .; V: TRBV30; DNA: TGTGCCTGGAGAAAATACGAGGAGCAGTTCTTC; CDR3: CAWRKYEEQFF
J: TRBJ2-1; size: .; D: .; V: TRBV6-2/TRBV6-3; DNA: TGTGCCAGCGGGCCTAGCGAGTACAATGAGCAGTTCTTC; CDR3: CASGPSEYNEQFF
J: TRBJ2-3; size: .; D: .; V: TRBV14; DNA: TGTGCCAGCAGCCAAGCCCTACAGTCCCCCTATACGCAGTATTTT; CDR3: CASSQALQSPYTQYF
J: TRBJ2-5; size: few; D: TRBD1; V: TRBV2; DNA: TGTGCCAGCAGAGAAGGGACAGTCCAAGAGACCCAGTACTTC; CDR3: CASREGTVQETQYF
J: TRBJ1-5; size: .; D: .; V: TRBV5-1; DNA: TGCGCCAGCAGCACGGGACATGGCGATAGCAATCAGCCCCAGCATTTT; CDR3: CASSTGHGDSNQPQHF
J: TRBJ2-6; size: few; D: .; V: TRBV20-1; DNA: TGCAGTGCTAGAGAGGTATCTGGGGCCAACGTCCTGACTTTC; CDR3: CSAREVSGANVLTF
J: TRBJ2-1; size: .; D: TRBD2; V: TRBV10-3; DNA: TGTGCCATCAGTGAGTCTATGGCTAGCGGGCGGAATGAGCAGTTCTTC; CDR3: CAISESMASGRNEQFF
J: TRBJ1-5; size: .; D: .; V: TRBV21-1; DNA: TGTGCCAGCAGCACACGGGGCAGAAACAGACAGCCCCAGCATTTT; CDR3: CASSTRGRNRQPQHF
J: TRBJ1-4; size: .; D: .; V: TRBV7-6; DNA: TGTGCCAGCAGCTTCATACACTCCCCGAAAGAAAAACTGTTTTTT; CDR3: CASSFIHSPKEKLFF
J: TRBJ2-1; size: .; D: .; V: TRBV20-1; DNA: TGCAGTGCTAGAGACTTTAGCGGAAGCTCCTACAATGAGCAGTTCTTC; CDR3: CSARDFSGSSYNEQFF
J: TRBJ1-6; size: .; D: .; V: TRBV25-1; DNA: TGTGCCAGCAGGGCCTTACAGAGCTATAATTCACCCCTCCACTTT; CDR3: CASRALQSYNSPLHF
J: TRBJ2-7; size: few; D: .; V: TRBV5-1; DNA: TGCGCCAGCAGCTTGGACGCGGAGAACGGCTACGAGCAGTACTTC; CDR3: CASSLDAENGYEQYF
J: TRBJ1-2; size: .; D: TRBD1; V: TRBV20-1; DNA: TGCAGTGCTAGAGTTGAGGGGGCAAACTATGGCTACACCTTC; CDR3: CSARVEGANYGYTF
J: TRBJ2-1; size: .; D: .; V: TRBV18; DNA: TGTGCCAGCTCACCGCCGGAAATTTACAATGAGCAGTTCTTC; CDR3: CASSPPEIYNEQFF
J: TRBJ2-1; size: few; D: .; V: TRBV29-1; DNA: TGCAGCGGTCGGAACTCCTTGTTCGGGCAGTTCTTC; CDR3: CSGRNSLFGQFF
J: TRBJ2-3; size: .; D: .; V: TRBV28; DNA: TGTGCCAGCTTACAGGGATCCACAGATACGCAGTATTTT; CDR3: CASLQGSTDTQYF
J: TRBJ2-3; size: .; D: .; V: TRBV29-1; DNA: TGCAGCGTTGATCGGCGGACCACAGATACGCAGTATTTT; CDR3: CSVDRRTTDTQYF
J: TRBJ2-5; size: .; D: TRBD2; V: TRBV20-1; DNA: TGCAGTGCTAGAGGGTGGAGGGAGGGCCTACGAAAGACCCAGTACTTC; CDR3: CSARGWREGLRKTQYF
J: TRBJ2-5; size: .; D: TRBD1; V: TRBV6-5; DNA: TGTGCCAGCAGTTCCGGGACAGCTGTAGAGACCCAGTACTTC; CDR3: CASSSGTAVETQYF
J: TRBJ1-1; size: few; D: .; V: TRBV7-9; DNA: TGTGCCAGCAGCTTAGACCCAAGGAACACTGAAGCTTTCTTT; CDR3: CASSLDPRNTEAFF
J: TRBJ2-1; size: medium-sized; D: TRBD2; V: TRBV19; DNA: TGTGCCAGTTCCCGGACAGGGACTAGCGGGATTTACAATGAGCAGTTCTTC; CDR3: CASSRTGTSGIYNEQFF
J: TRBJ2-2; size: .; D: .; V: TRBV27; DNA: TGTGCCAGCAGCCGCGCCACAAACGGGGAGCTGTTTTTT; CDR3: CASSRATNGELFF
J: TRBJ2-5; size: few; D: .; V: TRBV12-3/TRBV12-4; DNA: TGTGCCAGCAGTTTTGGAATTGGAGAGACCCAGTACTTC; CDR3: CASSFGIGETQYF
J: TRBJ2-3; size: .; D: TRBD2; V: TRBV12-3/TRBV12-4; DNA: TGTGCCAGCAGTCCCCGGACTAGGCTCACAGATACGCAGTATTTT; CDR3: CASSPRTRLTDTQYF
J: TRBJ2-5; size: few; D: .; V: TRBV20-1; DNA: TGCAGTGCTCGGGATAGCGGAAGCCTCGGGGAGACCCAGTACTTC; CDR3: CSARDSGSLGETQYF
J: TRBJ2-4; size: once; D: TRBD2; V: TRBV10-3; DNA: TGTGCCATCAGTGACAACGTCGGACTAGCGGGAGACGGAAACATTCAGTACTTC; CDR3: CAISDNVGLAGDGNIQYF
J: TRBJ1-5; size: .; D: .; V: TRBV6-1; DNA: TGTGCCAGCAGCCAGACAAGTTGGGGTAATCAGCCCCAGCATTTT; CDR3: CASSQTSWGNQPQHF
J: TRBJ2-1; size: .; D: .; V: TRBV18; DNA: TGTGCCAGCTCACCAAGGCGAGGGCCCGACAATGAGCAGTTCTTC; CDR3: CASSPRRGPDNEQFF
J: TRBJ2-7; size: few; D: TRBD2; V: TRBV7-8; DNA: TGTGCCAGCAGCTTAGCTAGCGGGGGCAGCTCCTACGAGCAGTACTTC; CDR3: CASSLASGGSSYEQYF
J: TRBJ2-6; size: .; D: TRBD1; V: TRBV5-4; DNA: TGTGCCAGCAGCGGGATGACAGGGGGCGCCATCTTTGGGGCCAACGTCCTGACTTTC; CDR3: CASSGMTGGAIFGANVLTF
J: TRBJ2-3; size: .; D: TRBD2; V: TRBV7-9; DNA: TGTGCCAGCAGCTTATCACTAGCGGGAGGGGCAGATACGCAGTATTTT; CDR3: CASSLSLAGGADTQYF
J: TRBJ2-3; size: few; D: TRBD2; V: TRBV19; DNA: TGTGCCAGTAGGACCCTCGGGACTAGCGGCACAGATACGCAGTATTTT; CDR3: CASRTLGTSGTDTQYF
J: TRBJ2-3; size: .; D: .; V: TRBV7-9; DNA: TGTGCCAGCCGCCTAGTCGGTGATACGCAGTATTTT; CDR3: CASRLVGDTQYF
J: TRBJ1-5; size: .; D: TRBD1; V: TRBV30; DNA: TGTGCCTGGAGTGCCCGCCTCAGACAGGGGAGGACTCAGCCCCAGCATTTT; CDR3: CAWSARLRQGRTQPQHF
J: TRBJ1-5; size: .; D: .; V: TRBV18; DNA: TGTGCCAGCTCAGTAGATGGGAATAGCAATCAGCCCCAGCATTTT; CDR3: CASSVDGNSNQPQHF
J: TRBJ2-5; size: .; D: TRBD2; V: TRBV29-1; DNA: TGCAGCGTTGGACTAGCGGGAGGGATTCGGGAGACCCAGTACTTC; CDR3: CSVGLAGGIRETQYF
J: TRBJ2-4; size: .; D: TRBD1; V: TRBV28; DNA: TGTGCCAGCAGAGCGACAGGGGGCGATAGAAACATTCAGTACTTC; CDR3: CASRATGGDRNIQYF
J: TRBJ1-6; size: few; D: TRBD1; V: TRBV7-9; DNA: TGTGCCAGCAGTGGACAGGGCAATTCACCCCTCCACTTT; CDR3: CASSGQGNSPLHF
J: TRBJ1-1; size: few; D: .; V: TRBV6-5; DNA: TGTGCCAGCAGTTACGTGGGGGGCCGGACTGAAGCTTTCTTT; CDR3: CASSYVGGRTEAFF
J: TRBJ2-7; size: .; D: .; V: TRBV28; DNA: TGTGCCAGCAGCCCCATAGCGGCCCTCTCCTACGAGCAGTACTTC; CDR3: CASSPIAALSYEQYF
J: TRBJ1-2; size: .; D: .; V: TRBV14; DNA: TGTGCCAGCAGCCAAGCTGGAGTCTATGGCTACACCTTC; CDR3: CASSQAGVYGYTF